What follows are 10 T cell receptor beta chains derived from one specimen sequenced in a study of CD8+ T cells in alopecia areata. Treatment indicated: oral pan-JAK inhibitor, 5-10 mg twice daily. Sequencing used cDNA as its template, made by extracting RNA and reverse transcribing it. Clones were sequenced by immunoSEQ multiplex PCR, and TCRdb holds only the in-frame ones, with some missing. The table records around 97,000 clones, 70% to 90% of them present only once. The sample was CD8+ T cells sorted from blood, taken at approximately week 34, from a patient treated with tofacitinib. These receptors were taken from a human donor with alopecia areata.

This clone came up a few times. DNA for the CDR3: TGTGCCAGCAGCACAGGGGGTGCCGGGGCCAACGTCCTGACTTTC. It specifies CASSTGGAGANVLTF. The V gene is TRBV7-9, the J gene TRBJ2-6; TRBD1 matches 8 bases. The J segment lost 4 bases and the V segment lost 5 bases, leaving 4 bases of the junction unmatched. The CDR3 loop spans 15 amino acids. CDR1 SEHNR and CDR2 FQNEAQ come from the germline V gene (reference sequence).

The rearrangement joins TRBV5-1 to TRBJ2-1; weak D call: TRBD2 (6 bases). There are 14 residues in the CDR3. Trimming stripped 0 bases from V and 8 bases from J, with 12 bases between. Germline V lookup: CDR1 SGHRS, CDR2 YFSETQ. The CDR3 bases are TGCGCCAGCAGCTTGGTACCGGAGGGCGATGAGCAGTTCTTC. Its translation is CASSLVPEGDEQFF.

V usage is TRBV19 and J usage is TRBJ1-2; 7 bases fit TRBD1. There are 14 residues in the CDR3. Per germline, CDR1 LNHDA and CDR2 SQIVND (reference sequence). The V gene end was trimmed by 4 bases and the J gene end by 6 bases; junction bases not matched to a gene: 8. CDR3 DNA: TGTGCCAGTAGTAGAGGGGGCGAGGTCCATGGCTACACCTTC. It yields the protein CASSRGGEVHGYTF.

V gene TRBV11-1 combines with J gene TRBJ2-3; D might be TRBD2 (6 bases). Trimming removed 7 bases from V and 0 bases from J, with 11 bases in between. In germline, CDR1 is SGHAT, CDR2 FQDESV (reference sequence). The CDR3 consists of 14 residues. The CDR3 loop is CASNLRDSTDTQYF. CDR3 in DNA: TGTGCCAGCAACCTGCGGGACAGCACAGATACGCAGTATTTT.

V is TRBV7-6 and J is TRBJ2-7, with a possible D match to TRBD2 (6 bases). This CDR3 has 13 residues. V was shortened by 5 bases and J by 2 bases, with 10 bases between the two germline ends. CDR1 is SGHVS and CDR2 is FNYEAQ in the germline V gene. CDR3 protein: CASSPGETYEQYF. The CDR3 DNA is TGTGCCAGCAGCCCGGGGGAGACCTACGAGCAGTACTTC.

The chain couples TRBV5-1 to TRBJ2-1; TRBD2 matches at 12 bases. The CDR3 has 15 residues. The germline CDR1 and CDR2 sequences are SGHRS and YFSETQ. With V trimmed by 4 bases and J by 5 bases, 4 bases remained unmatched. Written as DNA, the CDR3 is TGCGCCAGCAGCGACGGACTAGCGGGGAACAATGAGCAGTTCTTC. Its protein is CASSDGLAGNNEQFF.

The chain combines TRBV7-9 with TRBJ2-2; a possible D gene is TRBD2 (6 bases). The germline gives CDR1 SEHNR, CDR2 FQNEAQ (reference sequence). Trimming removed 6 bases at V and 7 bases at J, with 15 bases between. This CDR3 comprises 14 residues. The CDR3 is CASRPGGYGGELFF. The CDR3 DNA follows: TGTGCCAGCAGACCAGGAGGGTACGGCGGGGAGCTGTTTTTT.

This clone occurred a few times. The chain uses TRBV29-1 and TRBJ2-5, with TRBD2 matching over 9 bases. The germline V gene encodes CDR1 SQVTM and CDR2 ANQGSEA. V lost 0 bases to trimming and J lost 13 bases; unmatched junction nucleotides: 3. The CDR3 spans 11 residues. The CDR3 bases are TGCAGCGTTGAAGATCTGGGACTAGCGTACTTC. Its translation: CSVEDLGLAYF.

The chain is built from TRBV30 and TRBJ1-2, with D hard to call. This CDR3 spans 12 amino acids. Germline V lookup: CDR1 GTSNPN, CDR2 SVGIG (reference sequence). Trimming removed 2 bases from V and 7 bases from J, with 11 bases in between. CDR3 protein: CAWSRGSSGYTF. As DNA, the CDR3 is TGTGCCTGGAGTCGGGGTTCTTCTGGCTACACCTTC.

This clone was observed once. The chain has TRBV9 and TRBJ2-5; perhaps TRBD1 as D (6 bases). The DNA end is more similar to TRBJ2-7, so the J call may be wrong. The CDR3 is made up of 13 amino acids. The germline gives CDR1 SGDLS, CDR2 YYNGEE. The CDR3 here is CASSAGQTYEQYF. The CDR3 DNA reads as TGTGCCAGCAGCGCAGGACAGACCTACGAGCAGTACTTC.